The clone carrying this T cell receptor beta chain was seen repeatedly, ten times or more. MiXCR, applied by TCRdb to the 5' RACE reads, yields one record per CDR3 protein. The sample consists of 500,000 to 600,000 distinct CDR3 sequences, 20% to 25% of them appearing once. These data belong to a study of identical twins. After removal of 5 bases from V and 2 bases from J, the junction contained 8 bases not matched to a gene. Germline V CDR1 and CDR2: SGHTA, FQGNSA. CDR3 size: 15 residues. The sample was also reused in another study, on T cells expressing NK-cell markers.

The receptor was isolated from a woman between 18 and 29 years old in good health. Sequencing was carried out using CD4+ T cells sorted from blood. The V and J genes are TRBV7-2 and TRBJ2-5; 7 bases align to TRBD1. CDR3 in amino acids: CASSRRTGQQETQYF. CDR3 nucleotide sequence: TGTGCCAGCAGCCGCCGGACAGGACAACAAGAGACCCAGTACTTC.